What follows are 2 T cell receptor beta chains derived from one specimen sequenced in a study of Ad26.COV2.S vaccination and SARS-CoV-2 variants. Profiled with immunoSEQ multiplex PCR; TCRdb holds only in-frame clones, not every one. The sample contains about 680,000 clones, 80% to 90% of which appear only once. The treatment here: 15 to 20 received Ad26.COV2.S at low or high dose, single or two shots; about 5 received placebo; per-sample allocation not given. Sampling happened 63 days after the first vaccine or placebo injection. The sequenced sample was peripheral blood, obtained in a trial of Ad26.COV2.S vaccine versus placebo. These receptors were taken from a person aged 18-65 years who received the Ad26.COV2.S COVID-19 vaccine or a placebo.

The rearrangement uses TRBV5-4 and TRBJ2-7; 10 bases match TRBD2. Germline V CDR1 and CDR2: SGHNT, YYREEE (reference sequence). V dropped 0 bases and J dropped 3; count of bases not matched to a gene: 3. This CDR3 is built from 15 residues. CDR3: CASSLGVAGGYEQYF. Written as DNA, the CDR3 is TGTGCCAGCAGCTTGGGGGTAGCGGGGGGCTACGAGCAGTACTTC. The full variable domain, in which reference TRBV5-4 and TRBJ2-7 provide the parts outside the CDR3, is ETGVTQSPTHLIKTRGQQVTLRCSSQSGHNTVSWYQQALGQGPQFIFQYYREEENGRGNFPPRFSGLQFPNYSSELNVNALELDDSALYLCASSLGVAGGYEQYFGPGTRLTVT.

The rearrangement uses TRBV27 and TRBJ2-2, with D possibly called TRBD1 or TRBD2 (5 bases each). CDR1 is MNHEY and CDR2 is SMNVEV in the germline V gene (reference sequence). V was shortened by 0 bases and J by 8 bases, with 10 bases between the two germline ends. This CDR3 has 14 amino acids. The CDR3 reads CASSLSWRTGELFF. In nucleotides, the CDR3 is TGTGCCAGCAGTTTATCGTGGAGGACAGGGGAGCTGTTTTTT.